Listed below are T cell receptor beta chains from one sample, sequenced in a study of neoadjuvant nivolumab and ipilimumab in lung cancer. The data were produced by immunoSEQ multiplex PCR, yet TCRdb's version contains in-frame clones alone and is incomplete. The repertoire holds approximately 7,000 clones, with roughly four fifths as singletons. Sequenced here: tumor tissue, sampled after neoadjuvant nivolumab, alone or with ipilimumab, at or shortly before surgery. These receptors came from an adult with non-small cell lung cancer. Both conserved end residues are part of each CDR3. Fields, in order: clone size, V gene, D gene, J gene, CDR3 protein, CDR3 DNA. A D gene is named only where the DNA matches it firmly. For some rows the clone size is stated as once, few or many, or as a class when expanded; others skip it.

abundance: .
v_gene: TRBV27
d_gene: .
j_gene: TRBJ1-5
CDR3aa: CASSPRVASNQPQHF
CDR3nt: TGTGCCAGCAGCCCGAGGGTGGCGAGCAATCAGCCCCAGCATTTT

abundance: few
v_gene: TRBV5-1
d_gene: TRBD1
j_gene: TRBJ1-2
CDR3aa: CASSPGTGGANYGYTF
CDR3nt: TGCGCCAGCAGCCCCGGGACAGGGGGTGCTAACTATGGCTACACCTTC

abundance: once
v_gene: TRBV5-4
d_gene: TRBD2
j_gene: TRBJ2-5
CDR3aa: CASSLAGMGETQYF
CDR3nt: TGTGCCAGCAGCTTAGCGGGAATGGGAGAGACCCAGTACTTC

abundance: .
v_gene: TRBV4-1
d_gene: .
j_gene: TRBJ2-2
CDR3aa: CASSQEILTGELFF
CDR3nt: TGCGCCAGCAGCCAAGAGATTCTCACCGGGGAGCTGTTTTTT

abundance: .
v_gene: TRBV6-5
d_gene: .
j_gene: TRBJ2-5
CDR3aa: CASRLDRRQETQYF
CDR3nt: TGTGCCAGCAGACTTGACAGGCGCCAAGAGACCCAGTACTTC

abundance: once
v_gene: TRBV18
d_gene: .
j_gene: TRBJ2-3
CDR3aa: CASSPPSGEADTQYF
CDR3nt: TGTGCCAGCTCACCACCGTCAGGGGAGGCAGATACGCAGTATTTT

abundance: .
v_gene: TRBV11-2
d_gene: .
j_gene: TRBJ2-7
CDR3aa: CASSLGGGPSYEQYF
CDR3nt: TGTGCCAGCAGCCTGGGAGGGGGGCCGTCCTACGAGCAGTACTTC

abundance: .
v_gene: TRBV7-2
d_gene: TRBD1
j_gene: TRBJ1-1
CDR3aa: CASSLGRGLMNTEAFF
CDR3nt: TGTGCCAGCAGCTTGGGCAGGGGGCTTATGAACACTGAAGCTTTCTTT

abundance: once
v_gene: TRBV5-6
d_gene: TRBD1
j_gene: TRBJ2-7
CDR3aa: CASSRQGRNEQYF
CDR3nt: TGTGCCAGCAGCCGACAGGGTAGGAACGAGCAGTACTTC

abundance: .
v_gene: TRBV7-2
d_gene: .
j_gene: TRBJ2-7
CDR3aa: CASSFTTGTYEQYF
CDR3nt: TGTGCCAGCAGCTTCACCACAGGGACCTACGAGCAGTACTTC

abundance: .
v_gene: TRBV27
d_gene: .
j_gene: TRBJ2-7
CDR3aa: CASSLNRGYEQYF
CDR3nt: TGTGCCAGCAGCTTAAACCGGGGCTACGAGCAGTACTTC

abundance: .
v_gene: TRBV6-1
d_gene: TRBD1
j_gene: TRBJ2-1
CDR3aa: CASRVQGNEQFF
CDR3nt: TGTGCCAGCAGGGTACAGGGGAATGAGCAGTTCTTC

abundance: .
v_gene: TRBV5-1
d_gene: .
j_gene: TRBJ2-1
CDR3aa: CASSLGGSYNEQFF
CDR3nt: TGCGCCAGCAGCTTAGGGGGCTCCTACAATGAGCAGTTCTTC

abundance: .
v_gene: TRBV6-1
d_gene: .
j_gene: TRBJ1-5
CDR3aa: CASSELAGYSNQPQHF
CDR3nt: TGTGCCAGCAGTGAATTGGCGGGGTATAGCAATCAGCCCCAGCATTTT

abundance: once
v_gene: TRBV11-2
d_gene: .
j_gene: TRBJ2-2
CDR3aa: CASSLGHTGELFF
CDR3nt: TGTGCCAGCAGCTTAGGCCACACCGGGGAGCTGTTTTTT

abundance: .
v_gene: TRBV10-3
d_gene: .
j_gene: TRBJ2-7
CDR3aa: CAISESRSQVNEQYF
CDR3nt: TGTGCCATCAGTGAGTCTAGGTCGCAGGTCAACGAGCAGTACTTC

abundance: .
v_gene: TRBV5-1
d_gene: .
j_gene: TRBJ2-1
CDR3aa: CASSLAPDNNEQFF
CDR3nt: TGCGCCAGCAGCTTGGCCCCGGACAACAATGAGCAGTTCTTC

abundance: once
v_gene: TRBV5-1
d_gene: TRBD2
j_gene: TRBJ2-1
CDR3aa: CASSLQAGAIEQFF
CDR3nt: TGCGCCAGCAGCTTGCAAGCGGGAGCGATTGAGCAGTTCTTC

abundance: .
v_gene: TRBV18
d_gene: .
j_gene: TRBJ1-1
CDR3aa: CATPLEGGPNTEAFF
CDR3nt: TGTGCCACCCCACTAGAGGGGGGACCGAACACTGAAGCTTTCTTT

abundance: .
v_gene: TRBV11-2
d_gene: .
j_gene: TRBJ2-5
CDR3aa: CASSLDNTVYF
CDR3nt: TGTGCCAGCAGCTTAGATAACACCGTTTACTTC

abundance: .
v_gene: TRBV15
d_gene: .
j_gene: TRBJ2-3
CDR3aa: CATGDRRGTDTQYF
CDR3nt: TGTGCCACCGGGGATAGGAGAGGGACAGATACGCAGTATTTT

abundance: .
v_gene: TRBV5-1
d_gene: TRBD2
j_gene: TRBJ2-3
CDR3aa: CASSLGTWEGRDTQYF
CDR3nt: TGCGCCAGCAGCCTCGGGACGTGGGAGGGCCGGGATACGCAGTATTTT

abundance: .
v_gene: TRBV12-5
d_gene: .
j_gene: TRBJ2-2
CDR3aa: CASGLDGGTGELFF
CDR3nt: TGTGCTAGTGGTTTGGACGGGGGTACCGGGGAGCTGTTTTTT

abundance: .
v_gene: TRBV5-6
d_gene: .
j_gene: TRBJ2-7
CDR3aa: CASSLGGAKTYEQYF
CDR3nt: TGTGCCAGCAGCTTGGGCGGGGCGAAGACCTACGAGCAGTACTTC

abundance: .
v_gene: TRBV10-3
d_gene: .
j_gene: TRBJ2-7
CDR3aa: CAIGRVSYEQYF
CDR3nt: TGTGCCATCGGTCGGGTTTCCTACGAGCAGTACTTC

abundance: .
v_gene: TRBV6-5
d_gene: .
j_gene: TRBJ2-3
CDR3aa: CASTGSTDTQYF
CDR3nt: TGTGCCAGCACCGGTAGCACAGATACGCAGTATTTT

abundance: .
v_gene: TRBV5-4
d_gene: TRBD2
j_gene: TRBJ2-1
CDR3aa: CASSPRTSGRATHEQFF
CDR3nt: TGTGCCAGCAGCCCCCGGACTAGCGGGAGGGCCACCCATGAGCAGTTCTTC

abundance: few
v_gene: TRBV7-8
d_gene: TRBD2
j_gene: TRBJ2-5
CDR3aa: CASSFGLARTYQETQYF
CDR3nt: TGTGCCAGCAGCTTCGGACTAGCGAGAACGTACCAAGAGACCCAGTACTTC

abundance: .
v_gene: TRBV7-9
d_gene: .
j_gene: TRBJ2-3
CDR3aa: CASSPGYGTDTQYF
CDR3nt: TGTGCCAGCAGCCCTGGTTATGGCACAGATACGCAGTATTTT

abundance: .
v_gene: TRBV6-1
d_gene: .
j_gene: TRBJ2-3
CDR3aa: CATRDRTGTQYF
CDR3nt: TGTGCCACCAGAGACAGGACGGGTACGCAGTATTTT

abundance: .
v_gene: TRBV19
d_gene: .
j_gene: TRBJ1-1
CDR3aa: CATIGYGSEAFF
CDR3nt: TGTGCCACCATAGGATATGGGTCTGAAGCTTTCTTT

abundance: .
v_gene: TRBV5-6
d_gene: .
j_gene: TRBJ2-3
CDR3aa: CASSFLTGTDTQYF
CDR3nt: TGTGCCAGCAGCTTCTTAACAGGGACAGATACGCAGTATTTT

abundance: .
v_gene: TRBV20-1
d_gene: .
j_gene: TRBJ2-7
CDR3aa: CSARQSYEQYF
CDR3nt: TGCAGTGCTAGACAGTCCTACGAGCAGTACTTC

abundance: .
v_gene: TRBV7-7
d_gene: .
j_gene: TRBJ2-1
CDR3aa: CASSLYERPNEQFF
CDR3nt: TGTGCCAGCAGCTTATACGAACGGCCCAATGAGCAGTTCTTC

abundance: .
v_gene: TRBV5-6
d_gene: .
j_gene: TRBJ2-3
CDR3aa: CASSLLGRWGTDTQYF
CDR3nt: TGTGCCAGCAGCTTATTGGGGAGATGGGGCACAGATACGCAGTATTTT

abundance: .
v_gene: TRBV19
d_gene: .
j_gene: TRBJ1-1
CDR3aa: CASSTELGAFF
CDR3nt: TGTGCCAGTAGTACTGAACTGGGAGCTTTCTTT